These T cell receptor beta chains were read from a single sample in a study of blood T cell repertoires in COVID-19. TCRdb's table, derived via immunoSEQ multiplex PCR, lists solely in-frame clones and lacks some. The sample includes about 80,000 clones, more than 80% seen only once; the top ten take about 14%. Sequenced: peripheral blood. Receptors were obtained from a woman older than 75 with acute or convalescent COVID-19. The CDR3 runs from the conserved cysteine through the conserved F or W. Fields, in order: V gene, D gene, clone size, J gene, CDR3 DNA, CDR3 protein. A D gene is named only where the DNA matches it firmly. A row's size may be missing; if present it is once, few, many or a size class.

v_gene: TRBV28; d_gene: TRBD1; abundance: -; j_gene: TRBJ2-1; CDR3nt: TGTGCCAGCAGTCTCGAGGGGACAGGGGGACTCTACAATGAGCAGTTCTTC; CDR3aa: CASSLEGTGGLYNEQFF
v_gene: TRBV9; d_gene: -; abundance: -; j_gene: TRBJ1-2; CDR3nt: TGTGCCAGCAGCCCTCCCCCGGGGGGGCCGATTGACTATGGCTACACCTTC; CDR3aa: CASSPPPGGPIDYGYTF
v_gene: TRBV30; d_gene: -; abundance: -; j_gene: TRBJ2-5; CDR3nt: TGTGCCACACGCGGCGGGATCCAAGAGACCCAGTACTTC; CDR3aa: CATRGGIQETQYF
v_gene: TRBV7-7; d_gene: TRBD2; abundance: -; j_gene: TRBJ2-3; CDR3nt: TGTGCTAGCAGCTTAGGGTTAGCGGGGGACCGAGTAGATACGCAGTATTTT; CDR3aa: CASSLGLAGDRVDTQYF
v_gene: TRBV5-6; d_gene: TRBD1; abundance: -; j_gene: TRBJ1-1; CDR3nt: TGTGCCAGCAGCCCAGGGGGACACCAGAACACTGAAGCTTTCTTT; CDR3aa: CASSPGGHQNTEAFF
v_gene: TRBV18; d_gene: TRBD2; abundance: once; j_gene: TRBJ2-3; CDR3nt: TGTGCCAGCTCACCCCGGGGGGGGGTTTCCGGCACAGATACGCAGTATTTT; CDR3aa: CASSPRGGVSGTDTQYF
v_gene: TRBV2; d_gene: TRBD1; abundance: once; j_gene: TRBJ2-2; CDR3nt: TGTGCCAGCCGGGGACAGGGGGACACCGGGGAGCTGTTTTTT; CDR3aa: CASRGQGDTGELFF
v_gene: TRBV4-2; d_gene: TRBD2; abundance: -; j_gene: TRBJ2-3; CDR3nt: TGTGCCAGCAGCCAAGTGTGGTCGAGCGGGGGGGCCGCAGATACGCAGTATTTT; CDR3aa: CASSQVWSSGGAADTQYF
v_gene: TRBV5-1; d_gene: -; abundance: many; j_gene: TRBJ1-4; CDR3nt: TGCGCCTCGCGACAGGCCCCAACTAATGAAAAACTGTTTTTT; CDR3aa: CASRQAPTNEKLFF
v_gene: TRBV5-4; d_gene: -; abundance: few; j_gene: TRBJ2-5; CDR3nt: TGTGCCAGCAGCCTCCACATTTCCCTCCAAGAGACCCAGTACTTC; CDR3aa: CASSLHISLQETQYF
v_gene: TRBV5-5; d_gene: -; abundance: -; j_gene: TRBJ2-2; CDR3nt: TGTGCCAGCAGCTTGGTGGTGGCAGCGAACACCGGGGAGCTGTTTTTT; CDR3aa: CASSLVVAANTGELFF
v_gene: TRBV4-2; d_gene: -; abundance: -; j_gene: TRBJ1-6; CDR3nt: TGTGCCAGCAGCTCCCGGGGGGTCACGCAAGTTGCGCCCCTCCACTTT; CDR3aa: CASSSRGVTQVAPLHF
v_gene: TRBV10-3; d_gene: TRBD1; abundance: few; j_gene: TRBJ1-6; CDR3nt: TGTGCCATCAGTGGGGACAGCGATAATTCACCCCTCCACTTT; CDR3aa: CAISGDSDNSPLHF
v_gene: TRBV5-1; d_gene: -; abundance: many; j_gene: TRBJ1-2; CDR3nt: TGCGCCAGCAGCTTGTTTGGGTACAGCCCGAAGTATGGCTACACCTTC; CDR3aa: CASSLFGYSPKYGYTF
v_gene: TRBV6-1; d_gene: -; abundance: -; j_gene: TRBJ2-2; CDR3nt: TGTGCCAGCAGTGAAGCGCTAGGCGCCGGGGAGCTGTTTTTT; CDR3aa: CASSEALGAGELFF
v_gene: TRBV3-1/TRBV3-2; d_gene: TRBD2; abundance: once; j_gene: TRBJ2-1; CDR3nt: TGTGCCAGCAGCCCAACTAGCGGGGGGGGACCCTACAATGAGCAGTTCTTC; CDR3aa: CASSPTSGGGPYNEQFF
v_gene: TRBV24-1; d_gene: -; abundance: -; j_gene: TRBJ2-5; CDR3nt: TGTGCCACCAGTGACACTGGACACTTCCAAGAGACCCAGTACTTC; CDR3aa: CATSDTGHFQETQYF
v_gene: TRBV19; d_gene: -; abundance: few; j_gene: TRBJ2-6; CDR3nt: TGTGCCAGTAAAGGGGGGGAGCTGTTCTCTGGGGCCAACGTCCTGACTTTC; CDR3aa: CASKGGELFSGANVLTF
v_gene: TRBV2; d_gene: TRBD1; abundance: -; j_gene: TRBJ2-7; CDR3nt: TGTGCCACAATCGGGGACAGGGACTACGAGCAGTACTTC; CDR3aa: CATIGDRDYEQYF
v_gene: TRBV19; d_gene: -; abundance: -; j_gene: TRBJ1-3; CDR3nt: TGTGCCAGTAGTAGCGTTCTACCCTCTGGAAACACCATATATTTT; CDR3aa: CASSSVLPSGNTIYF
v_gene: TRBV7-2; d_gene: TRBD1; abundance: once; j_gene: TRBJ2-7; CDR3nt: TGTGCCAGCAGCTTGGGACAGGGCTACCCCTACGAGCAGTACTTC; CDR3aa: CASSLGQGYPYEQYF
v_gene: TRBV2; d_gene: -; abundance: -; j_gene: TRBJ2-7; CDR3nt: TGTGCCAGCAGTGAACAGGGGGGATCCTACGAGCAGTACTTC; CDR3aa: CASSEQGGSYEQYF
v_gene: TRBV10-2; d_gene: TRBD2; abundance: -; j_gene: TRBJ2-2; CDR3nt: TGCGCCAGCAGCAAGACTAGCGGGGGGGCGAACACCGGGGAGCTGTTTTTT; CDR3aa: CASSKTSGGANTGELFF
v_gene: TRBV9; d_gene: -; abundance: -; j_gene: TRBJ1-1; CDR3nt: TGTGCCAGCAGCGTAGCATCGAACACTGAAGCTTTCTTT; CDR3aa: CASSVASNTEAFF
v_gene: TRBV4-2; d_gene: TRBD2; abundance: few; j_gene: TRBJ2-1; CDR3nt: TGTGCCAGCAGCCAAGTTTCGACGGGGGGGCCGGTTGAGCAGTTCTTC; CDR3aa: CASSQVSTGGPVEQFF
v_gene: TRBV27; d_gene: TRBD1; abundance: -; j_gene: TRBJ1-2; CDR3nt: TGTGCCAGCAGGTCCCGGGACAGTGTCGAATTCTATGGCTACACCTTC; CDR3aa: CASRSRDSVEFYGYTF
v_gene: TRBV6-2/TRBV6-3; d_gene: TRBD1; abundance: -; j_gene: TRBJ1-6; CDR3nt: TGTGCCAGCAGTTATTTGTGGCAGGGGGCGCGGGAATCACCCCTCCACTTT; CDR3aa: CASSYLWQGARESPLHF
v_gene: TRBV7-2; d_gene: -; abundance: once; j_gene: TRBJ2-1; CDR3nt: TGTGCCAGCAGCTTAGCGGGGGGGCCGGTCTATGAGCAGTTCTTC; CDR3aa: CASSLAGGPVYEQFF
v_gene: TRBV4-3; d_gene: TRBD2; abundance: -; j_gene: TRBJ2-2; CDR3nt: TGCGCCAGCAGCCAAGTTGTCAAGCGGGGGGAATCCGGGGAGCTGTTTTTT; CDR3aa: CASSQVVKRGESGELFF
v_gene: TRBV29-1; d_gene: TRBD2; abundance: -; j_gene: TRBJ2-3; CDR3nt: TGCAGCGTTGTGGCAGCGGGGGGGTCTAGCACAGATACGCAGTATTTT; CDR3aa: CSVVAAGGSSTDTQYF
v_gene: TRBV27; d_gene: TRBD1; abundance: -; j_gene: TRBJ2-1; CDR3nt: TGTGCCAGCATATACCCCGCGACAGGGGTGAGTGAGCAGTTCTTC; CDR3aa: CASIYPATGVSEQFF
v_gene: TRBV6-5; d_gene: -; abundance: -; j_gene: TRBJ2-7; CDR3nt: TGTGCCAGTTCAGGGTTCTCCTACGAGCAGTACTTC; CDR3aa: CASSGFSYEQYF
v_gene: TRBV5-1; d_gene: TRBD1; abundance: -; j_gene: TRBJ1-1; CDR3nt: TGCGCCAGCAGCCACCCCATAGGGGGCATTGGGTATAACACTGAAGCTTTCTTT; CDR3aa: CASSHPIGGIGYNTEAFF
v_gene: TRBV7-2; d_gene: TRBD1; abundance: -; j_gene: TRBJ2-7; CDR3nt: TGTGCCAGCAGCTCCGGACAGGGGGCTCTCTACGAGCAGTACTTC; CDR3aa: CASSSGQGALYEQYF
v_gene: TRBV13; d_gene: TRBD1; abundance: -; j_gene: TRBJ1-3; CDR3nt: TGTGCCAGCAGCTTAGGGACAGGGACCTCTGGAAACACCATATATTTT; CDR3aa: CASSLGTGTSGNTIYF
v_gene: TRBV14; d_gene: -; abundance: -; j_gene: TRBJ2-1; CDR3nt: TGTGCCAGCAGCCCCGAGGCCGGGACACCTTCCTACAATGAGCAGTTCTTC; CDR3aa: CASSPEAGTPSYNEQFF
v_gene: TRBV6-5; d_gene: TRBD1; abundance: -; j_gene: TRBJ1-2; CDR3nt: TGTGCCAGCAGTTCTACGGGACAGGGTGCTGGCTACACCTTC; CDR3aa: CASSSTGQGAGYTF
v_gene: TRBV5-4; d_gene: TRBD1; abundance: -; j_gene: TRBJ1-2; CDR3nt: TGTGCCAGCAGCTTAGACAGGGCAAGCTACACCTTC; CDR3aa: CASSLDRASYTF
v_gene: TRBV7-9; d_gene: -; abundance: once; j_gene: TRBJ2-1; CDR3nt: TGTGCCAGCAGCCCAGAATCGTCGGGAGTCAAGTTCTTC; CDR3aa: CASSPESSGVKFF